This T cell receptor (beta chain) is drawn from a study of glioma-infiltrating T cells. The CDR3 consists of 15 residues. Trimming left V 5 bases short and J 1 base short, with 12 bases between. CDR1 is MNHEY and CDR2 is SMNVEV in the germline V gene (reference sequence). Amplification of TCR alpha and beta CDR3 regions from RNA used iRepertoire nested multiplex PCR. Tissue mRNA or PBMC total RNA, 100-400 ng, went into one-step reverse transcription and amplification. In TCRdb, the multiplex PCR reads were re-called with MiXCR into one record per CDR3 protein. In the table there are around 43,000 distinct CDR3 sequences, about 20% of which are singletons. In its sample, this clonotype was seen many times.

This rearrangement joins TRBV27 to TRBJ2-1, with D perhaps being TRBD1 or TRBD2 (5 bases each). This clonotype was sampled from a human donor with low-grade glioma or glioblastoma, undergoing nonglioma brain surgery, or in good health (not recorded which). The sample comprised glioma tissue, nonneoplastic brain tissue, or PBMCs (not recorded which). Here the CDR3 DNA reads TGTGCCAGCAGTCCCGGGACGCTATCCTACAATGAGCAGTTCTTC. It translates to CASSPGTLSYNEQFF.